Many counts were recorded for the clone carrying this T cell receptor (beta chain). This sample was included in a study of early T cells in non-severe SARS-CoV-2 infection. Study-level background: Chains were not paired, and sequencing was done on bulk RNA from unsorted whole blood.

This CDR3 region has 14 residues. V gave up 6 bases and J gave up 9 bases, with 21 bases separating them. Germline values: CDR1 DFQATT, CDR2 SNEGSKA (reference sequence). Unique molecular identifiers tagged individual cDNA molecules. Via MiXCR, TCRdb re-called the 5' RACE reads, giving one row per CDR3 protein. The data hold more than 40,000 distinct CDR3 sequences, with 6% to 8.5% observed a single time. The V call is TRBV20-1, the J call TRBJ2-1, with a tentative D call TRBD1 (5 bases). This receptor was obtained from an adult who was a healthcare worker with PCR-confirmed SARS-CoV-2 infection or an uninfected control (not recorded which). The sample was whole blood. CDR3 amino acids: CSAFIAGPTSEQFF. The CDR3 DNA is TGCAGTGCCTTCATTGCAGGGCCTACATCTGAGCAGTTCTTC.